The clone carrying this TCR beta chain was seen just once. This entry comes from a study of blood T cell repertoires in COVID-19. Germline CDR1 reads LGHNA; CDR2 reads YSLEER. The CDR3 sequence is 14 residues long. The germline V and J ends were trimmed by 1 base and 3 bases, with 9 bases remaining between them. Here immunoSEQ multiplex PCR was the method, and the copy in TCRdb shows in-frame clones only, minus some. The sample consists of a few hundred thousand clones, roughly 87% of them appearing once. The sequence was collected from a man between 18 and 35 years old with active or convalescent COVID-19. The sample comprised peripheral blood. The chain employs TRBV4-3 and TRBJ1-2, with D perhaps matching TRBD1 (5 bases). CDR3 loop: CASSQVGAYYGYTF. The CDR3 coding sequence is TGCGCCAGCAGCCAAGTAGGGGCCTACTATGGCTACACCTTC.